This T cell receptor beta chain was obtained from a study of cytomegalovirus exposure and HLA in healthy donors. This clone was counted a few times. Its target is unknown. The donors were part of the validation cohort of 95 to 150 subjects. That cohort was separate from the first cohort, which comprised fewer than 800 subjects. Libraries were prepared by immunoSEQ multiplex PCR; TCRdb keeps only in-frame clonotypes and omits some of them. The repertoire includes roughly 77,000 clones, roughly 94% of them detected once, and more than 0.65% sits in the top ten. General study findings and limits: Reported results showed that the classifier diagnosed cytomegalovirus status with high specificity and sensitivity. Some TCR beta chains (164 of them) were listed as cytomegalovirus-associated.

Specimen: PBMCs. The sequence derives from a young woman in good health and CMV-seronegative.

CDR3 protein: CASSSRYPYEQYF. Written as DNA, the CDR3 is TGTGCCAGTAGTTCCCGGTACCCCTACGAGCAGTACTTC. J is TRBJ2-7 and V is TRBV19; D is undetermined. The germline CDR1 and CDR2 sequences are LNHDA and SQIVND (reference sequence). Trimming stripped 5 bases from V and 2 bases from J, with 10 bases between. The CDR3 is 13 residues long.